These T cell receptor beta chains were read from a single sample in a study of spatial heterogeneity in lung cancer. One entry per CDR3 protein results from TCRdb running MiXCR on the 5' RACE reads. The sample lists around 4,000 distinct CDR3 sequences, approximately 16% seen once, with about two thirds in the top ten. Sequencing used PBMCs, obtained at surgery. All receptors derive from a male donor with early-stage non-small cell lung cancer. Each CDR3 is given with its conserved first and last residue. The D gene is left open where the match is weak. Not all rows give a size; the values are once, few, many and, for expanded clones, a class.

size,J,V,D,CDR3,DNA
few,TRBJ1-6,TRBV9,NA,CASSVGRAGGSPLHF,TGTGCCAGCAGCGTAGGGAGGGCCGGAGGTTCACCCCTCCACTTT
NA,TRBJ1-1,TRBV30,NA,CAWSEQLNTEALF,TGTGCCTGGAGTGAACAGCTGAACACTGAAGCTTTGTTT
NA,TRBJ2-7,TRBV7-2,NA,CASSPQVIYEQYF,TGTGCCAGCAGCCCTCAGGTAATTTACGAGCAGTACTTC
few,TRBJ2-2,TRBV28,TRBD1,CASRDRVQTGELFF,TGTGCCAGCAGGGACAGGGTCCAAACCGGGGAGCTGTTTTTT
medium-sized,TRBJ2-4,TRBV9,TRBD2,CASSVGASGRGPKNIQYF,TGTGCCAGCAGCGTCGGGGCTAGCGGGAGGGGTCCCAAAAACATTCAGTACTTC
many,TRBJ2-7,TRBV6-4,NA,CASSDTRRVDEQYF,TGTGCCAGCAGTGACACCAGACGGGTTGACGAGCAGTACTTC
NA,TRBJ1-5,TRBV6-2/TRBV6-3,TRBD1,CASTPRGQGAADSNQPQHF,TGTGCCAGCACCCCCAGGGGGCAGGGGGCGGCGGATAGCAATCAGCCCCAGCATTTT
many,TRBJ1-1,TRBV29-1,TRBD1,CSVQTGRGNTEAFF,TGCAGCGTTCAGACAGGGAGGGGGAACACTGAAGCTTTCTTT
few,TRBJ2-3,TRBV14,NA,CASSQFGGPDTQYF,TGTGCCAGCAGCCAATTTGGAGGGCCGGATACGCAGTATTTT
medium-sized,TRBJ2-3,TRBV25-1,TRBD2,CASSGAGTEDTQYF,TGTGCCAGCAGTGGAGCGGGGACTGAGGATACGCAGTATTTT
few,TRBJ2-2,TRBV7-6,TRBD2,CASSTRLAANTGELFF,TGTGCCAGCAGCACCCGACTAGCGGCTAACACCGGGGAGCTGTTTTTT
NA,TRBJ2-3,TRBV6-5,NA,CASSYSGPPDTQYF,TGTGCCAGCAGTTACTCGGGACCTCCGGATACGCAGTATTTT
many,TRBJ2-1,TRBV20-1,NA,CSAAGPWGNEQFF,TGCAGTGCCGCGGGCCCGTGGGGGAATGAGCAGTTCTTC
medium-sized,TRBJ1-2,TRBV20-1,TRBD1,CSARVGGEADGYTF,TGCAGTGCTAGAGTAGGGGGCGAAGCTGACGGCTACACCTTC
NA,TRBJ2-3,TRBV18,TRBD2,CASSIAGPSTDTQYF,TGTGCCAGCTCAATAGCGGGGCCCAGCACAGATACGCAGTATTTT